This entry concerns a single TCR beta chain. TCRdb keeps only in-frame clones here, not all; method: immunoSEQ multiplex PCR. Among approximately 140,000 clones listed, around nine tenths were seen once. This record belongs to a study of control samples from healthy donors and cancer patients. CDR1 and CDR2 from the germline V gene are SGHVS and FNYEAQ. Trimming left V 5 bases short and J 3 bases short, with 16 bases between. CDR3 length equals 15 residues. This clonotype originated in a man aged 25-45 years in good health. V and J are TRBV7-6 and TRBJ1-1; D gene unclear. Sequencing input: blood. The CDR3 region has the DNA TGTGCCAGCAGCCCCACTTCCCAGGCTGACACTGAAGCTTTCTTT. Translated: CASSPTSQADTEAFF.